The sequence of this T cell receptor beta chain was determined in a study of blood T cells in healthy people across ages (dated by TCRdb to about 2015). In terms of the full investigation: In model experiments, template switching captured roughly one uniquely barcoded TCR beta cDNA molecule for every two T cells. To track age-related changes in TCR beta repertoire diversity, the study relied on deep sequencing normalized with unique cDNA molecular identifiers. Donors were grouped into four age groups: young (average roughly 16 years), middle-aged (39), aged (about 60) and long-lived (about 89). To avoid experimental bias, donors of different ages were distributed randomly across sequencing lanes. Two additional independent replicas of 1 million unique cDNA reads from the same blood draw were analyzed for two donors (one aged 18 to 29 and one aged 80 or older).

General findings and caveats noted by the study authors: The long-lived group showed more naive CD4+ T cells, fewer expanded clones and increased TCR diversity than the aged group, suggesting age selection. Because profiling used bulk unsorted PBMCs, naive and antigen-experienced compartments could not be compared conclusively. Estimates of total diversity based on one million sequenced T cells were considered lower bounds and underestimates. Observed TCR beta diversity per million T cells fell roughly linearly with age, and a significant reduction was already apparent by age roughly 40. Because the CMV infection status of the donors was unknown, age-related changes in expanded clonotypes may potentially have been confounded. Observed TCR beta diversity correlated strongly with the percentage of naive T cells measured by flow cytometry.

This clonotype was seen a few times. The antigen it binds to is not known. No base-level quality is on record; no much larger clone is a single base apart. The donors were roughly 39 Caucasian individuals from Russia, aged roughly 6 to 100 years, who were systemically healthy. Each donor gave roughly 11 milliliters of peripheral blood, drawn into EDTA-treated Vacutainer tubes. PBMCs were isolated by Ficoll-Paque density-gradient centrifugation, with at least 6 million obtained per sample. Trizol reagent was used to extract total RNA from PBMCs, with at least 5 micrograms per sample. For every donor, flow cytometry on a PBMC aliquot measured the percentage of naive CD45RAhigh/CD27high T cells. The germline V gene sets CDR1 to SGHAT and CDR2 to FQNNGV. The CDR3 holds 14 amino acids from the cysteine to the phenylalanine. The DNA shown is the 42-base CDR3, in frame from base 1. V gives up 5 bases and J gives up 4 bases, and the segment between their germline ends measures 14 bases.

The library was produced with 5' RACE. TCRdb records Illumina HiSeq 2500 as the sequencer. A second PCR of roughly 6 to 12 cycles was performed with a sample-barcoded 5' primer and a J-beta primer mix. A template-switch 5' adaptor carrying 12 random nucleotides introduced a unique molecular identifier onto each TCR beta cDNA molecule. Each sample yielded at least 2.5 million CDR3-containing paired-end reads. All of the RNA was converted into first-strand cDNA using the Mint cDNA synthesis kit, with a TRBC-specific oligonucleotide serving as the primer. All cDNA was treated with uracil-DNA glycosylase and then went through a first 18-cycle PCR with the universal primers M1SS and BC2_uni_R. For the original study's pipeline: Normalization of each sample was performed by random selection of 1 million high-quality reads, each carrying a distinct molecular identifier. Reads with shared molecular identifiers were discarded instead of being binned into consensus sequences. MiTCR, with a Q25 quality threshold and the strictest error-elimination algorithm, was used for CDR3 identification, clonotype clustering and error correction. A nonparametric unseen species model using Euler transformation provided a lower-bound estimate of total TCR beta diversity. The public reads were reprocessed in TCRdb via fastp at Q25 and MiXCR, keeping in-frame beta chains. Entries are consolidated by CDR3 protein sequence, retaining the most common genes and DNA. The V and J calls shown here were made by TCRdb, not taken from the authors' results. For this sample the table gives hundreds of thousands of distinct CDR3 sequences, of which approximately 21% were detected only once. 3% to 4.5% of the sample belongs to the ten largest clones.

This sequence was found in a man in his sixties or seventies in good health. The sequenced sample was blood. The chain uses TRBV11-2 and TRBJ1-1; the D gene identity is not certain. The CDR3 protein is CASSTYGLSTEAFF. The sequence in DNA is TGTGCCAGCAGCACTTATGGGCTGAGCACTGAAGCTTTCTTT.